The 18 T cell receptor beta chains below all came from one sample that was sequenced in a study of blood T cell repertoires in COVID-19. Sequencing was performed with immunoSEQ multiplex PCR; in TCRdb, only in-frame clones are kept and a portion is missing. The sample carries about 280,000 clones, roughly 91% recorded once. Source material: PBMCs or T cells enriched from blood (not recorded which). These receptors all come from a woman aged 55-69 years who had recovered from COVID-19.

A few counts support this clone. The chain couples TRBV10-1 to TRBJ2-1; tentatively, D is TRBD1 (6 bases). With 4 bases removed from V and 7 bases from J, the gap between germline ends came to 14 bases. From germline, CDR1 is WNHNN and CDR2 SYGVQD (reference sequence). The CDR3 sequence is 14 residues long. The CDR3: CASSGSGTTNEQFF. As DNA, the CDR3 is TGCGCCAGCAGTGGGTCAGGGACAACTAATGAGCAGTTCTTC.

The J gene is TRBJ1-2, the V gene TRBV28; tentatively, D is TRBD1 (6 bases). The CDR3 consists of 17 residues. Trimming removed 3 bases from V and 4 bases from J, with 21 bases in between. CDR1 is MDHEN, CDR2 SYDVKM, per germline. CDR3 region: CASSFRGQLKILYGYTF. In DNA form, the CDR3 reads TGTGCCAGCAGTTTCCGAGGACAGCTAAAAATCCTCTATGGCTACACCTTC.

The rearrangement uses TRBV24-1 and TRBJ1-4, with D hard to call. The V end lost 2 bases, the J end lost 8 bases, and 14 bases lay between the germline ends. The CDR3 has 15 residues. The germline V gene has CDR1 KGHDR and CDR2 SFDVKD. For the CDR3, the DNA is TGTGCCACCAGTGATTCCGGAACCCCGGGGGAAAAACTGTTTTTT. Protein: CATSDSGTPGEKLFF.

This chain uses TRBV7-2 with TRBJ1-4; D possibly corresponds to TRBD1 (6 bases). The germline gives CDR1 SGHTA, CDR2 FQGNSA. Trimming removed 6 bases at V and 2 bases at J, with 7 bases between. The CDR3 covers 13 residues. The CDR3 loop is CASSRGTNEKLFF. CDR3 nucleotides: TGTGCCAGCAGTAGGGGGACTAATGAAAAACTGTTTTTT.

The J gene is TRBJ1-6, the V gene TRBV18; the match to TRBD1 covers 8 bases. CDR3 size: 18 residues. With 3 bases clipped from V and 6 bases from J, the junction kept 13 bases outside the gene matches. Germline V lookup: CDR1 KGHSH, CDR2 LQKENI. The CDR3 region has the DNA TGTGCCAGCTCACCCCTAGACAGGGGCCCGCAGGGTAATTCACCCCTCCACTTT. Translating it yields CASSPLDRGPQGNSPLHF.

This rearrangement joins TRBV5-4 to TRBJ2-3; 11 nucleotides agree with TRBD1. There are 14 residues in the CDR3. CDR1 SGHNT and CDR2 YYREEE come from the germline V gene (reference sequence). Losses at the gene ends were 5 bases for V and 2 bases for J; bases not matched to a gene: 1. CDR3 protein: CASRDRGLTDTQYF. The DNA for the CDR3 is TGTGCCAGCAGGGACAGGGGGCTCACAGATACGCAGTATTTT. Full variable domain (remainder filled in from reference TRBV5-4 and TRBJ2-3): ETGVTQSPTHLIKTRGQQVTLRCSSQSGHNTVSWYQQALGQGPQFIFQYYREEENGRGNFPPRFSGLQFPNYSSELNVNALELDDSALYLCASRDRGLTDTQYFGPGTRLTVL.

Worth noting for this clone: Relative to the germline gene, one junction end is altered; a read error may explain this. The chain has TRBV27 and TRBJ1-1; D is unclear. The CDR3 sequence is 13 residues long. The germline V gene encodes CDR1 MNHEY and CDR2 SMNVEV (reference sequence). The CDR3 nucleotides are TGTGCGAGCAGTTTATCGGCCAGGACTGAAGCTTTCTTT. Its protein product is CASSLSARTEAFF.

This chain uses TRBV3-1 (or the pseudogene TRBV3-2) with TRBJ2-1, with D tentatively TRBD2 (5 bases). CDR1 and CDR2 from the germline V gene are LGHDT and YNNKEL (reference sequence). Trimming left V 0 bases short and J 10 bases short, with 19 bases between. The CDR3 totals 16 residues. The CDR3 loop reads CASSQDLRAPLTEQFF. Here the CDR3 DNA reads TGTGCCAGCAGCCAAGATCTGAGGGCCCCTTTGACGGAGCAGTTCTTC.

This rearrangement joins TRBV5-1 to TRBJ1-2; the D is unclear. There are 15 residues in the CDR3. V lost 0 bases, J lost 3 bases, and 12 bases lay in between. Germline V gene data show CDR1 as SGHRS and CDR2 as YFSETQ. In DNA form, the CDR3 reads TGCGCCAGCAGCTTGGGTGGCGGCGCCCACTATGGCTACACCTTC. Translating it yields CASSLGGGAHYGYTF. Looking up the rest from reference TRBV5-1 and TRBJ1-2 gives the full variable domain: KAGVTQTPRYLIKTRGQQVTLSCSPISGHRSVSWYQQTPGQGLQFLFEYFSETQRNKGNFPGRFSGRQFSNSRSEMNVSTLELGDSALYLCASSLGGGAHYGYTFGSGTRLTVV.

V gene TRBV5-4 combines with J gene TRBJ1-1, with a weak D call TRBD1 (5 bases). Germline loops: CDR1 SGHNT, CDR2 YYREEE (reference sequence). The CDR3 is 12 amino acids. Between the trimmed V and J ends, which lost 4 bases and 7 bases, there was a span of 11 bases. In nucleotides, the CDR3 is TGTGCCAGCAGCGCTGGGGGGATTGAAGCTTTCTTT. Translated, it gives CASSAGGIEAFF.

The chain joins TRBV6-5 to TRBJ1-5; no firm D call. CDR1 and CDR2 from the germline V gene are MNHEY and SVGAGI. This CDR3 comprises 14 residues. V lost 7 bases to trimming and J lost 5 bases, with 15 bases between them. CDR3 loop: CASTPRVGDQPQHF. The CDR3 bases are TGTGCCAGCACCCCTCGCGTCGGTGATCAGCCCCAGCATTTT.

This chain connects TRBV19 to TRBJ1-5; tentatively, D is TRBD1 (5 bases). Per germline, CDR1 LNHDA and CDR2 SQIVND (reference sequence). The V end was cut by 10 bases, the J end by 7 bases, with 17 bases between. The CDR3 covers 13 residues. The CDR3 loop is CATSWGLSQPQHF. CDR3 bases: TGTGCCACCTCTTGGGGCCTAAGCCAGCCCCAGCATTTT.

The J gene is TRBJ1-1, the V gene TRBV12-3 or TRBV12-4; D is ambiguous. V lost 6 bases, J lost 3 bases, and 11 bases lay in between. CDR3 size: 13 residues. The CDR3 here is CASSLGWDTEAFF. In nucleotides, the CDR3 is TGTGCCAGCAGCCTAGGTTGGGACACTGAAGCTTTCTTT.

The chain carries TRBV10-1 and TRBJ1-1; a weak D match, TRBD1 (5 bases). Trimming stripped 11 bases from V and 12 bases from J, with 19 bases between. The CDR3 contains 11 residues. Germline V gene data show CDR1 as WNHNN and CDR2 as SYGVQD (reference sequence). The CDR3 loop is CARRDSLVTFF. DNA for the CDR3: TGCGCCCGCCGGGACTCCCTCGTGACTTTCTTT.

The chain couples TRBV5-8 to TRBJ1-3, with D possibly TRBD1 on 5 matching bases. This CDR3 region has 15 residues. Trimming took off 2 bases at V and 11 bases at J, with 20 bases between the two ends. CDR1 SGHTS and CDR2 YDEGEE come from the germline V gene. The CDR3: CASSFFPHRGFAIYF. Written as DNA, the CDR3 is TGTGCCAGCAGCTTTTTTCCCCACCGGGGGTTTGCCATATATTTT.

The chain combines TRBV12-3 or TRBV12-4 with TRBJ2-5, with a weak D call TRBD1 (6 bases). The CDR3 spans 11 residues. The V end was cut by 3 bases, the J end by 9 bases, with 8 bases between. The CDR3 loop is CASSFEGAQYF. DNA for the CDR3: TGTGCCAGCAGTTTTGAGGGGGCCCAGTACTTC.

The J gene is TRBJ2-1, the V gene TRBV2; unclear D gene. Looked up from germline, CDR1 is SNHLY and CDR2 is FYNNEI. The V end was cut by 3 bases, the J end by 7 bases, with 7 bases between. The CDR3 consists of 12 residues. The CDR3 here is CASSDLENEQFF. Here the CDR3 DNA reads TGTGCCAGCAGTGATCTAGAGAATGAGCAGTTCTTC. Filled out from reference TRBV2 and TRBJ2-1, the complete variable domain reads EPEVTQTPSHQVTQMGQEVILRCVPISNHLYFYWYRQILGQKVEFLVSFYNNEISEKSEIFDDQFSVERPDGSNFTLKIRSTKLEDSAMYFCASSDLENEQFFGPGTRLTVL.

V gene TRBV5-1 combines with J gene TRBJ1-1; D is unclear. The CDR3 runs 15 residues. The V gene lost 3 bases and the J gene lost 5 bases, with 17 bases spanning the gap. From germline, CDR1 is SGHRS and CDR2 YFSETQ. In DNA, the CDR3 is TGCGCCAGCAGCTATTTAGCAGCTTTTGGAACTGAAGCTTTCTTT. It encodes CASSYLAAFGTEAFF. Supplemented by reference TRBV5-1 and TRBJ1-1, the full variable domain reads KAGVTQTPRYLIKTRGQQVTLSCSPISGHRSVSWYQQTPGQGLQFLFEYFSETQRNKGNFPGRFSGRQFSNSRSEMNVSTLELGDSALYLCASSYLAAFGTEAFFGQGTRLTVV.